This paragraph reports one TCR beta chain. The data originate from a study of cytomegalovirus exposure and HLA in healthy donors. The CDR3 sequence is 15 residues long. CDR1 is LNHDA, CDR2 SQIVND, per germline (reference sequence). The V end lost 5 bases, the J end lost 6 bases, and 17 bases lay between the germline ends. Absent from the records is this donor's CMV serostatus. The study ran its PCR with 60 Vbeta and 13 Jbeta primers. This table comes from immunoSEQ multiplex PCR, and its TCRdb copy is limited to in-frame clones, with some not included. The repertoire has approximately 160,000 clones, around 75% of them found once; the top ten carry more than 1.5%.

This TCR derives from a human donor in good health. The specimen was PBMCs. The chain couples TRBV19 to TRBJ1-5; D perhaps matches TRBD1 (5 bases). The CDR3 nucleotides are TGTGCCAGTAGTTGGGGACTCCGTTCGGGTCAGCCCCAGCATTTT. This gives the protein CASSWGLRSGQPQHF.